This T cell receptor beta chain appears in the sequencing data of a study of regulatory T cells in long-lasting Graves disease. CDR1 SEHNR and CDR2 FQNEAQ come from the germline V gene (reference sequence). This CDR3 has 15 residues. The V end lost 5 bases, the J end lost 0 bases, and 12 bases lay between the germline ends. Time point: persistent/refractory GD, antithyroid drugs over 5 years with positive TRAb. From RNA extracted from PBMCs, the TCR library was made. Study-level findings and limits: Lower TCR diversity was seen in persistent Graves' patients than in newly diagnosed ones. With persistent disease, TRBV28, TRBJ1-2 and TRBJ2-5 were the favored segments.

TCR beta libraries were built with iRepertoire HTBI primers and Arm-PCR of CDR3 regions. TCRdb recomputed calls from the multiplex PCR reads with MiXCR, one row per CDR3 protein. This repertoire shows 400,000 or so distinct CDR3 sequences, less than 25% found once; its top ten account for less than 25%. This clonotype was counted between two and nine times. Antigen unknown. The chain employs TRBV7-9 and TRBJ2-3; D may be TRBD2 (6 bases). Here the sequenced sample was peripheral blood mononuclear cells (PBMCs), taken when the disease was refractory, from a patient treated with antithyroid drugs. This clonotype was sampled from a female donor with Graves disease. This CDR3 is CASSQSGTSTDTQYF. In DNA, the CDR3 is TGTGCCAGCAGCCAGTCCGGGACTAGCACAGATACGCAGTATTTT.